The clone carrying this T cell receptor (beta chain) has a count of ten or more. Its antigen is unknown. The sample's time point: longitudinal time-point 1 (baseline). This entry is derived from a study of neurological immune-mediated disorders. Broader study findings: Among expanded clones, no CDR3 amino acid sequences were shared across subjects, a pattern suggesting private repertoires in all groups.

The authors produced cDNA by 5'RACE using 10-nucleotide random UMIs. Every sequencing run generated in excess of 170 million TCR-beta sequences. These sequences covered 15-18 subjects. TCRdb used MiXCR to reprocess the 5' RACE reads, holding one entry per CDR3 protein. The sample comprises 55,000 to 75,000 distinct CDR3 sequences, 12% to 15% of which are singletons, and 4.6% rests with the top ten. Per the germline V gene, CDR1 is SGHRS and CDR2 is YFSETQ. V dropped 0 bases and J dropped 0 bases, with 7 bases sitting between them. The CDR3 spans 16 residues. The chain recombines TRBV5-1 with TRBJ2-6; D unresolved. The sequenced sample was PBMCs. This TCR was sampled from a female donor with HTLV-1-associated myelopathy (HAM/TSP). CDR3 residues: CASSLDVNSGANVLTF. DNA for the CDR3: TGCGCCAGCAGCTTGGACGTTAACTCTGGGGCCAACGTCCTGACTTTC.